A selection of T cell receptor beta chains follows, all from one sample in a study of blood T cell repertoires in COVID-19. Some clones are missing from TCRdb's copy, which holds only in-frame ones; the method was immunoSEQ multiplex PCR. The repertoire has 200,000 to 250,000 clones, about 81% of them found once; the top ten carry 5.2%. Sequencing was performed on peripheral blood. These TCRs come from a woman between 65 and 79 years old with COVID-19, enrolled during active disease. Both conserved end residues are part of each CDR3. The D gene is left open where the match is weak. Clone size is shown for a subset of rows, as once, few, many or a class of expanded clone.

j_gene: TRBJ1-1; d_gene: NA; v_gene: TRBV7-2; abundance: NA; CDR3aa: CASSLPGTEAFF; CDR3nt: TGTGCCAGCAGCCTTCCGGGCACTGAAGCTTTCTTT
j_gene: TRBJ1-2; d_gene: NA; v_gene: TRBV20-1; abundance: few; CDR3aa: CSASIGVNYGYTF; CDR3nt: TGCAGTGCTAGTATCGGAGTTAACTATGGCTACACCTTC
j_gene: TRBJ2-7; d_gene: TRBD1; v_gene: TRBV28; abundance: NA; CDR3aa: CASSLGTGWYEQYF; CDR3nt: TGTGCCAGCAGTTTGGGGACAGGATGGTACGAGCAGTACTTC
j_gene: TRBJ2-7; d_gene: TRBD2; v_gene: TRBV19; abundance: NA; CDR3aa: CASSTPGLAGAYEQYF; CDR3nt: TGTGCCAGTAGTACCCCGGGACTAGCGGGAGCCTACGAGCAGTACTTC
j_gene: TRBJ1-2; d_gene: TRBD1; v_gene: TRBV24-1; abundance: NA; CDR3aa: CATSDPGQGDLGGYTF; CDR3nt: TGTGCCACCAGTGACCCGGGACAGGGGGATTTGGGTGGCTACACCTTC
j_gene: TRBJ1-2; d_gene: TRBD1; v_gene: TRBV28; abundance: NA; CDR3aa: CASSRDRTYYGYTF; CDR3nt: TGTGCCAGCAGTAGGGACAGGACTTACTATGGCTACACCTTC
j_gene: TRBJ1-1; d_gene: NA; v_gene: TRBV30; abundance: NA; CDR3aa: CAWSRGFPEAFF; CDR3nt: TGTGCCTGGAGTAGGGGTTTCCCTGAAGCTTTCTTT
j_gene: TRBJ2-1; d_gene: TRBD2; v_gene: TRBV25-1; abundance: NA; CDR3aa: CASSGIAGLSKNNEQFF; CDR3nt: TGTGCCAGCAGTGGAATAGCGGGTCTCTCGAAAAACAATGAGCAGTTCTTC
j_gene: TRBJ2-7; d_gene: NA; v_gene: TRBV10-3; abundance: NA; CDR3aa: CAISRTQGAYEQYF; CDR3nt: TGTGCCATCAGTCGCACCCAAGGGGCCTACGAGCAGTACTTC
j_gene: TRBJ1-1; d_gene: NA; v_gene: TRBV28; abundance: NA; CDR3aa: CASSTPDRLNTEAFF; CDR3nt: TGTGCCAGCTCGACCCCCGACAGATTGAACACTGAAGCTTTCTTT
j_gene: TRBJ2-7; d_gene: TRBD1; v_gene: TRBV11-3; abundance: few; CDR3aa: CASSRSGTDSYEQYF; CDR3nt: TGTGCCAGCAGCCGATCCGGGACAGATTCCTACGAGCAGTACTTC
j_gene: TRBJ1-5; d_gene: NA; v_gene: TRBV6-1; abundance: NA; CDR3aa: CASSEIGADNQPQHF; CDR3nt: TGTGCCAGCAGTGAAATTGGGGCAGACAATCAGCCCCAGCATTTT
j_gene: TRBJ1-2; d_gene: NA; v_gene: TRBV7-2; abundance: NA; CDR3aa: CASSLLGQGNPYGYTF; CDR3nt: TGTGCCAGCAGCTTATTGGGGCAGGGGAACCCCTATGGCTACACCTTC
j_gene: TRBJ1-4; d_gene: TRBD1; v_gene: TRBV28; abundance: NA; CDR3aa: CASSLPGQGGEKLFF; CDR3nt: TGTGCCAGCAGTTTACCGGGACAGGGAGGGGAAAAACTGTTTTTT
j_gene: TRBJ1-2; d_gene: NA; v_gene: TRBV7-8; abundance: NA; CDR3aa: CASSIVGRGLYGYTF; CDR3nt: TGTGCCAGCAGCATAGTGGGGCGGGGGCTCTATGGCTACACCTTC
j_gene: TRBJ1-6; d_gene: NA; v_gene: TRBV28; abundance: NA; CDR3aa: CASSRGGMNSPLHF; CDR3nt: TGTGCCAGCAGTCGGGGGGGGATGAATTCACCCCTCCACTTT
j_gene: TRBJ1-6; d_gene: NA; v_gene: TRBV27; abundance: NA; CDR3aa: CASSFLADSPLHF; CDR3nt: TGTGCCAGCAGTTTTCTAGCGGATTCACCCCTCCACTTT
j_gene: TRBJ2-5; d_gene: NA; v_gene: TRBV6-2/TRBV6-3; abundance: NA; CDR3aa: CASSYSSGQETQYF; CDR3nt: TGTGCCAGCAGTTACAGCAGCGGCCAAGAGACCCAGTACTTC
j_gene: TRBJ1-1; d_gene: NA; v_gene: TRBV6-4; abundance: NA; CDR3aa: CASSGQAGVAFF; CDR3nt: TGTGCCAGCAGTGGACAGGCAGGGGTAGCTTTCTTT
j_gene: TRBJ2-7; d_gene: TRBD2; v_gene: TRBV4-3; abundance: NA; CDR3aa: CASSQELAAYEQYF; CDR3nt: TGCGCCAGCAGCCAAGAACTAGCGGCCTACGAGCAGTACTTC
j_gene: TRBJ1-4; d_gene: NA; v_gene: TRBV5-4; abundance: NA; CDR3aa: CASSLDLSTNEKLFF; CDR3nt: TGTGCCAGCAGCTTGGATCTCTCAACTAATGAAAAACTGTTTTTT
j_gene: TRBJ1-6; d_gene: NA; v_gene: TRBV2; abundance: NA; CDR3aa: CASEKSGFNSPLHF; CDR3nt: TGTGCCAGCGAAAAGAGCGGGTTCAATTCACCCCTCCACTTT
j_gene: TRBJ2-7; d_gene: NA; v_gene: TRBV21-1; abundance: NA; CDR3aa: CASSKGAGTTYEQYF; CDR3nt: TGTGCCAGCAGCAAAGGGGCAGGGACTACCTACGAGCAGTACTTC
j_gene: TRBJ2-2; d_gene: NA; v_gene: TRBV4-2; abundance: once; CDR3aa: CASSLVGGNTGELFF; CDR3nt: TGTGCCAGCAGCCTGGTGGGGGGGAACACCGGGGAGCTGTTTTTT
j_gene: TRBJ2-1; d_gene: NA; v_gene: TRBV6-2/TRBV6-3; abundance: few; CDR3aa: CASSYRLVSYNEQFF; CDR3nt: TGTGCCAGCAGTTACAGACTAGTCAGCTACAATGAGCAGTTCTTC
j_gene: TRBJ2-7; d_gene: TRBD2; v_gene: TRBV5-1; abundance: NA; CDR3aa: CASSRSTSGSGSEQYF; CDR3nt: TGCGCCAGCAGCCGCTCCACTAGCGGTAGTGGGAGCGAGCAGTACTTC
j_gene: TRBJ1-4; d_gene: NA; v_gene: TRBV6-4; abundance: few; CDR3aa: CASSDPAGASIQNEKLFF; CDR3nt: TGTGCCAGCAGTGACCCAGCGGGGGCAAGCATCCAAAATGAAAAACTGTTTTTT
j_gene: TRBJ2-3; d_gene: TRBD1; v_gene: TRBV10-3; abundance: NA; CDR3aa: CAIRIQGATDTQYF; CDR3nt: TGTGCCATCAGGATACAGGGGGCTACAGATACGCAGTATTTT